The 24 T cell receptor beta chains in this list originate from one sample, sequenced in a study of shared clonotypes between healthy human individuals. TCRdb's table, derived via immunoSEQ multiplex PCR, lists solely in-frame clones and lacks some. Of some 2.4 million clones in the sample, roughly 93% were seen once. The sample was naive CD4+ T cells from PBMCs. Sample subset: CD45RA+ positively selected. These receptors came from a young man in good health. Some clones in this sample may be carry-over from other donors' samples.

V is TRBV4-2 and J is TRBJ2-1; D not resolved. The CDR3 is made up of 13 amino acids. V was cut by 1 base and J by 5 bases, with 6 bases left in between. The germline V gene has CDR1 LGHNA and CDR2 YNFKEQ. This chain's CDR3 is CASSQGADNEQFF. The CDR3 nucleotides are TGTGCCAGCAGCCAAGGGGCGGACAATGAGCAGTTCTTC.

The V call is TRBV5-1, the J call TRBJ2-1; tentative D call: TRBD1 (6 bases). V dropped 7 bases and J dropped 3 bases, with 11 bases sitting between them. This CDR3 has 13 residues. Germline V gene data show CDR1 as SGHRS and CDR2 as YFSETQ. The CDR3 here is CASAGRGYNEQFF. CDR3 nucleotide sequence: TGCGCCAGCGCCGGCAGGGGCTACAATGAGCAGTTCTTC.

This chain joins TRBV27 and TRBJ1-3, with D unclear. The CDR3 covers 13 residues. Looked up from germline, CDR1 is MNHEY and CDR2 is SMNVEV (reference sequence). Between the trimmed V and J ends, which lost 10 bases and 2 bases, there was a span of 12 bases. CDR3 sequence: CATPWGAGNTIYF. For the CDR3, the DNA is TGTGCCACGCCGTGGGGAGCTGGAAACACCATATATTTT.

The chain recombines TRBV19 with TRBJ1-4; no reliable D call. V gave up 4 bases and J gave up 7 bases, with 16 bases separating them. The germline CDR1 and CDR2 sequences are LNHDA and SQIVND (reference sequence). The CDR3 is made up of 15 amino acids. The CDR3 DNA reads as TGTGCCAGTAGTAGCACCCGGGTGCGGAGTGAAAAACTGTTTTTT. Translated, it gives CASSSTRVRSEKLFF.

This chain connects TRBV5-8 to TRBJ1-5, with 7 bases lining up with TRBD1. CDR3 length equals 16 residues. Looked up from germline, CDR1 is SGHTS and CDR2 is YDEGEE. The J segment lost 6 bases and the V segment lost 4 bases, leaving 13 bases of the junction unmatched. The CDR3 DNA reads TGTGCCAGCAGCCGAACGACCACAGGGGCGGGTCAGCCCCAGCATTTT. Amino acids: CASSRTTTGAGQPQHF. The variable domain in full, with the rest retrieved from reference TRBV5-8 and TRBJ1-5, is EAGVTQSPTHLIKTRGQQATLRCSPISGHTSVYWYQQALGLGLQFLLWYDEGEERNRGNFPPRFSGRQFPNYSSELNVNALELEDSALYLCASSRTTTGAGQPQHFGDGTRLSIL.

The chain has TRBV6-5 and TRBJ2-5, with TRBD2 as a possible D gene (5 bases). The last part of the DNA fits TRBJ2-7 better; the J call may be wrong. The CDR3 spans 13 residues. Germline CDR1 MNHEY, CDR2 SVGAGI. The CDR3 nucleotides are TGTGCCAGCAGTTACCCCCCGGGAACCGAGCAGTACTTC. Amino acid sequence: CASSYPPGTEQYF.

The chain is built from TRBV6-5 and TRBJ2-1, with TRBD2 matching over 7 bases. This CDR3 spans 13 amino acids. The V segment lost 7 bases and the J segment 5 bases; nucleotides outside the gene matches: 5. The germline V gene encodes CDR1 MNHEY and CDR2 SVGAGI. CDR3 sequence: CASTSGTHNEQFF. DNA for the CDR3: TGTGCCAGCACGAGCGGGACCCACAATGAGCAGTTCTTC.

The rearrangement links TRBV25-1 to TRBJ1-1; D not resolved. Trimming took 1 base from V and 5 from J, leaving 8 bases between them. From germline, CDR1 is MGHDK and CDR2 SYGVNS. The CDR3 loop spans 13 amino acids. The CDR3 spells CASSESGWTEAFF. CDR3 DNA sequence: TGTGCCAGCAGTGAATCTGGGTGGACTGAAGCTTTCTTT.

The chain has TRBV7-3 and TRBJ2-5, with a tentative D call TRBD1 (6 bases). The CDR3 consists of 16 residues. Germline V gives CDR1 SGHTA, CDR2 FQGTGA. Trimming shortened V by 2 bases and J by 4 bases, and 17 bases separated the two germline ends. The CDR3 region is CASSLGVQGRGETQYF. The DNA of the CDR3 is TGTGCCAGCAGCTTAGGGGTACAGGGTCGGGGAGAGACCCAGTACTTC.

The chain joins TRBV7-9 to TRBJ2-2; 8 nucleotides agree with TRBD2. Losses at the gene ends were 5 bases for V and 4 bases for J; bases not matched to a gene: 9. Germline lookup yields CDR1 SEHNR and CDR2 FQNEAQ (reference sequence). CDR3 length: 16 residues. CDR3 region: CASSPRDSGVTGELFF. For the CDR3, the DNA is TGTGCCAGCAGCCCCCGAGATAGCGGGGTCACCGGGGAGCTGTTTTTT.

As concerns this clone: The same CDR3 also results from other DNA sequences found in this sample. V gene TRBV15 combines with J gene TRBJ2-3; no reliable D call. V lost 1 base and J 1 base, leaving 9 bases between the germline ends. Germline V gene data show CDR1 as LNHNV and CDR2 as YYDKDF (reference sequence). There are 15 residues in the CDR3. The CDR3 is CATSRGRLRTDTQYF. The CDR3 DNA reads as TGTGCCACCAGCAGAGGACGGCTACGCACAGATACGCAGTATTTT.

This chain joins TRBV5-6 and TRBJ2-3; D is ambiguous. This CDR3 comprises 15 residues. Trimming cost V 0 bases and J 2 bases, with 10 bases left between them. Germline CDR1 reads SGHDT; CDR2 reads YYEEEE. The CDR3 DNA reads TGTGCCAGCAGCTTGGACGGTGAGGCCACAGATACGCAGTATTTT. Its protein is CASSLDGEATDTQYF.

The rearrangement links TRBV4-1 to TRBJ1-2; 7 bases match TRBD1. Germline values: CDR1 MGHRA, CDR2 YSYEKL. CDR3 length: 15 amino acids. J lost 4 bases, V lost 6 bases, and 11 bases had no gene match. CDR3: CASRSAGTDSYGYTF. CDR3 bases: TGCGCCAGCAGGTCCGCCGGGACAGACTCCTATGGCTACACCTTC.

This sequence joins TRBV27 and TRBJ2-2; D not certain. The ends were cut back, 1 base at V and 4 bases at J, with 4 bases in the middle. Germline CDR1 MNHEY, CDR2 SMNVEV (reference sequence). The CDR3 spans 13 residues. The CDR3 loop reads CASSLFVTGELFF. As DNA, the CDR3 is TGTGCCAGCAGTTTATTTGTCACCGGGGAGCTGTTTTTT.

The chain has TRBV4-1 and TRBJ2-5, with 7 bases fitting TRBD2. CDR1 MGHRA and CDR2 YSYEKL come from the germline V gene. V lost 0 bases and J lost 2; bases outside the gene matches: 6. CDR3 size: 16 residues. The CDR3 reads CASSQDRLAVQETQYF. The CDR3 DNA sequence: TGCGCCAGCAGCCAAGATCGGCTAGCGGTTCAAGAGACCCAGTACTTC.

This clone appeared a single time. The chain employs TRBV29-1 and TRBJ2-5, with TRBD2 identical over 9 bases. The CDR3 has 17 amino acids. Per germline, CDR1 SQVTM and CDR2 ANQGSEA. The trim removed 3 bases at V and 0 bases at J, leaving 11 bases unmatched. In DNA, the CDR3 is TGCAGCGTTGATCGGCTAGGGCTAGCGGGGAACCAAGAGACCCAGTACTTC. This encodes CSVDRLGLAGNQETQYF.

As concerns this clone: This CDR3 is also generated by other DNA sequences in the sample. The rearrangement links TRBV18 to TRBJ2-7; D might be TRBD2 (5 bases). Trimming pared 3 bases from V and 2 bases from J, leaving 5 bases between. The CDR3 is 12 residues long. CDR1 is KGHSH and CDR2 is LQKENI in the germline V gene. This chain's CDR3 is CASSPGAYEQYF. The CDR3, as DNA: TGTGCCAGCTCACCCGGGGCCTACGAGCAGTACTTC.

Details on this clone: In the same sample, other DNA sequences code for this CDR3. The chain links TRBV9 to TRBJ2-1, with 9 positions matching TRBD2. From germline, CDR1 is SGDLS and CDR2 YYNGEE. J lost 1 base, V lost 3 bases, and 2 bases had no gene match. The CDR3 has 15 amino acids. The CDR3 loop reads CASSAREGSYNEQFF. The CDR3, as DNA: TGTGCCAGCAGCGCGCGGGAGGGTTCCTACAATGAGCAGTTCTTC. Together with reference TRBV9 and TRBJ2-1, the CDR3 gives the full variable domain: DSGVTQTPKHLITATGQRVTLRCSPRSGDLSVYWYQQSLDQGLQFLIQYYNGEERAKGNILERFSAQQFPDLHSELNLSSLELGDSALYFCASSAREGSYNEQFFGPGTRLTVL.

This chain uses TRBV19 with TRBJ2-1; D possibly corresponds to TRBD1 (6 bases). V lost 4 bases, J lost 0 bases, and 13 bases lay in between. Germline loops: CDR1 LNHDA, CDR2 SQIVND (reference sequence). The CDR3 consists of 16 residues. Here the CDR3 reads CASSTSQGSSYNEQFF. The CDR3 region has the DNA TGTGCCAGTAGTACCTCCCAGGGGAGCTCCTACAATGAGCAGTTCTTC.

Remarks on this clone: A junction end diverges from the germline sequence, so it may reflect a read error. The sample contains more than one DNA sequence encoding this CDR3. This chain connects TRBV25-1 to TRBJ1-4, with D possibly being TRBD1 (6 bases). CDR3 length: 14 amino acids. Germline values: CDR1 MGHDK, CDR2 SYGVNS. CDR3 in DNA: TGTGCCAGCAGTGAGGGGACAACGAATGAAAAACTGTTTTTT. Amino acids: CASSEGTTNEKLFF.

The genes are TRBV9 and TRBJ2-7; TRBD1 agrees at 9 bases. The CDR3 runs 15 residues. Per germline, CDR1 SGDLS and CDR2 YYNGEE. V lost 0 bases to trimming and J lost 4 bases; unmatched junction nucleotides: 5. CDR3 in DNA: TGTGCCAGCAGCGTAGACAACAGGGGGCTATACGAGCAGTACTTC. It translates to CASSVDNRGLYEQYF.

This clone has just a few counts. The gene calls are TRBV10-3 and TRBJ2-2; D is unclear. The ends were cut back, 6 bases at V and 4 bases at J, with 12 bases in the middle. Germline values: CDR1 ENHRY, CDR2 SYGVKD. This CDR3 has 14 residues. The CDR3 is CAISPGAVTGELFF. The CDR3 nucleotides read TGTGCCATCAGCCCTGGAGCAGTCACCGGGGAGCTGTTTTTT.

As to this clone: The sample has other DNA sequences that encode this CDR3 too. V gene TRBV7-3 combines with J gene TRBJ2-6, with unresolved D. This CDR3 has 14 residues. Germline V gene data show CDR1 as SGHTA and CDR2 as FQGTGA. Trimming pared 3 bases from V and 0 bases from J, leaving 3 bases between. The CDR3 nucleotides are TGTGCCAGCAGCTTTGCCTCTGGGGCCAACGTCCTGACTTTC. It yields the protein CASSFASGANVLTF.

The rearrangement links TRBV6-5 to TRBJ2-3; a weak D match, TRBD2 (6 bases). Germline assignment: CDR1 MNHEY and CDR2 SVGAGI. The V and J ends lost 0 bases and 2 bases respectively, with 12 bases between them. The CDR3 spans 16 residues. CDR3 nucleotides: TGTGCCAGCAGTTACTCAGGAGCGGGCACCACAGATACGCAGTATTTT. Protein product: CASSYSGAGTTDTQYF.